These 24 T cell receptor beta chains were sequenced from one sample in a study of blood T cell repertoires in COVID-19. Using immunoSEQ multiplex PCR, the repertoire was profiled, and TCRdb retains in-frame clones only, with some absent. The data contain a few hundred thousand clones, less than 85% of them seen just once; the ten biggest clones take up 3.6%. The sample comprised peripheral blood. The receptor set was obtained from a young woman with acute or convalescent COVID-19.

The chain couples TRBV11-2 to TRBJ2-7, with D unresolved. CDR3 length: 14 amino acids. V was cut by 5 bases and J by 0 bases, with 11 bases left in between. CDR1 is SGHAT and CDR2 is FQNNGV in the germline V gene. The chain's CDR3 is CASSPQVNSYEQYF. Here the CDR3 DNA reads TGTGCCAGCAGCCCCCAGGTGAACTCCTACGAGCAGTACTTC.

In DNA form, the CDR3 reads TGTGCCAGCAGCGTAGCCCGGGACAGTGGGAGGGAGCAGTACTTC. As protein: CASSVARDSGREQYF. The J gene is TRBJ2-7, the V gene TRBV9; D possibly corresponds to TRBD1 (7 bases). The germline CDR1 and CDR2 sequences are SGDLS and YYNGEE. This CDR3 has 15 residues. V lost 0 bases, J lost 7 bases, and 17 bases lay in between.

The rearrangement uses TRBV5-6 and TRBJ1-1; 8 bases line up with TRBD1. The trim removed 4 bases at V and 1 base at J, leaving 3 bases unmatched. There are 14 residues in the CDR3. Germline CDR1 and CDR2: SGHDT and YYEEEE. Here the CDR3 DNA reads TGTGCCAGCAGCACGGGACAGGCGAACACTGAAGCTTTCTTT. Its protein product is CASSTGQANTEAFF. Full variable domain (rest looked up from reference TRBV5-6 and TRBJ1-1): DAGVTQSPTHLIKTRGQQVTLRCSPKSGHDTVSWYQQALGQGPQFIFQYYEEEERQRGNFPDRFSGHQFPNYSSELNVNALLLGDSALYLCASSTGQANTEAFFGQGTRLTVV.

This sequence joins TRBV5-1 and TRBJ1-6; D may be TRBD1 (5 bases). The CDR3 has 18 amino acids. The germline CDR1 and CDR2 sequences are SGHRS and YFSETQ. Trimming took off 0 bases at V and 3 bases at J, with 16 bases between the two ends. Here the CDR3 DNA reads TGCGCCAGCAGCTTGGGGGGCCCGCCGGGGGACTATAATTCACCCCTCCACTTT. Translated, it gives CASSLGGPPGDYNSPLHF. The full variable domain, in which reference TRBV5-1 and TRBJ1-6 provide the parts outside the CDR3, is KAGVTQTPRYLIKTRGQQVTLSCSPISGHRSVSWYQQTPGQGLQFLFEYFSETQRNKGNFPGRFSGRQFSNSRSEMNVSTLELGDSALYLCASSLGGPPGDYNSPLHFGNGTRLTVT.

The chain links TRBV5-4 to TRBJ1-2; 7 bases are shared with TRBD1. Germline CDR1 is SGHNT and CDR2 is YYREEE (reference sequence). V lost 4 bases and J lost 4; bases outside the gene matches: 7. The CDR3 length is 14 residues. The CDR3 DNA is TGTGCCAGCAGCACCGGGGACAGATCCTATGGCTACACCTTC. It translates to CASSTGDRSYGYTF.

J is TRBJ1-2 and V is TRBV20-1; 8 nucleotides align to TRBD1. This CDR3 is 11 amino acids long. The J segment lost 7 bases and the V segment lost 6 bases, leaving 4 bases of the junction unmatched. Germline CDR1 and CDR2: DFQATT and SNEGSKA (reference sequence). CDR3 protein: CSARTGSGYTF. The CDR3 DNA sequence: TGCAGTGCCCGGACAGGGTCTGGCTACACCTTC.

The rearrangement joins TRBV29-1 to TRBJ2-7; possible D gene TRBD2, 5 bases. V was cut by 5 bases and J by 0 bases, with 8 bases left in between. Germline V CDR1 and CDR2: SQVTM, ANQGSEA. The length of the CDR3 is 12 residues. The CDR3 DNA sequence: TGCAGCGTTAAAGGGAGCTCCTACGAGCAGTACTTC. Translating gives CSVKGSSYEQYF.

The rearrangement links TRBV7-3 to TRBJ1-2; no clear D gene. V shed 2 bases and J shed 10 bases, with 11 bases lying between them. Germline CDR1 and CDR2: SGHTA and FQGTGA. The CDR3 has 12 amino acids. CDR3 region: CASSLREGFYTF. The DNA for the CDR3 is TGTGCCAGCAGCTTACGCGAGGGATTCTACACCTTC.

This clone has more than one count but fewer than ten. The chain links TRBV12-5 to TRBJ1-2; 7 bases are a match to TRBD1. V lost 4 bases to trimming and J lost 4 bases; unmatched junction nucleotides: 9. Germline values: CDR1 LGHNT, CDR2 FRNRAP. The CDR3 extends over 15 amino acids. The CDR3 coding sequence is TGTGCTAGTGGTTCCAGCAGGGGGGCCCCCTATGGCTACACCTTC. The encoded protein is CASGSSRGAPYGYTF.

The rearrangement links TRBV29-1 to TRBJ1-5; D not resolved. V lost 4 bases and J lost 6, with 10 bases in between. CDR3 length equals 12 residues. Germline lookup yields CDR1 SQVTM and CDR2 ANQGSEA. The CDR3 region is CSVAQSGQPQHF. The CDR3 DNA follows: TGCAGCGTTGCGCAGTCGGGTCAGCCCCAGCATTTT.

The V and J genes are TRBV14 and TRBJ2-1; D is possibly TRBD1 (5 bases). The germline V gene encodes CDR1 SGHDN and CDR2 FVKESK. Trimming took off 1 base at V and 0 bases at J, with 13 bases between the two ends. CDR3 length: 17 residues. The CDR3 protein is CASSQVVRTSSYNEQFF. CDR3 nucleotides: TGTGCCAGCAGCCAAGTAGTCAGGACAAGCTCCTACAATGAGCAGTTCTTC. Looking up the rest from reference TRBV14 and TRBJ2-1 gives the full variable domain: EAGVTQFPSHSVIEKGQTVTLRCDPISGHDNLYWYRRVMGKEIKFLLHFVKESKQDESGMPNNRFLAERTGGTYSTLKVQPAELEDSGVYFCASSQVVRTSSYNEQFFGPGTRLTVL.

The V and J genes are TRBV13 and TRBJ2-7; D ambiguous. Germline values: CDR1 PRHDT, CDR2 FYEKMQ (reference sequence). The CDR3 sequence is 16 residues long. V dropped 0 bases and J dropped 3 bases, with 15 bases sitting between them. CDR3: CASSLGGLKESYEQYF. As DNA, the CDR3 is TGTGCCAGCAGCTTAGGGGGCCTCAAAGAGAGCTACGAGCAGTACTTC.

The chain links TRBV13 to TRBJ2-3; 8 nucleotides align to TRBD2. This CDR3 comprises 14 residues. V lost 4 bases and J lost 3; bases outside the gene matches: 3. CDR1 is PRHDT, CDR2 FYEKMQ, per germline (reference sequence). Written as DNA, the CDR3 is TGTGCCAGCAGCTCCGGACTAGCAACAGATACGCAGTATTTT. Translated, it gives CASSSGLATDTQYF.

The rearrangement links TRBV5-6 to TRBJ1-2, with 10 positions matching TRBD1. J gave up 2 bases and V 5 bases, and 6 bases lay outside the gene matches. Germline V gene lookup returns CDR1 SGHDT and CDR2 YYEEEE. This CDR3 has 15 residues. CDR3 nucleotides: TGTGCCAGCAGACCCCTGGGACAGGGGAACTATGGCTACACCTTC. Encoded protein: CASRPLGQGNYGYTF. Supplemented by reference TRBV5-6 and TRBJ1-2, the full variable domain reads DAGVTQSPTHLIKTRGQQVTLRCSPKSGHDTVSWYQQALGQGPQFIFQYYEEEERQRGNFPDRFSGHQFPNYSSELNVNALLLGDSALYLCASRPLGQGNYGYTFGSGTRLTVV.

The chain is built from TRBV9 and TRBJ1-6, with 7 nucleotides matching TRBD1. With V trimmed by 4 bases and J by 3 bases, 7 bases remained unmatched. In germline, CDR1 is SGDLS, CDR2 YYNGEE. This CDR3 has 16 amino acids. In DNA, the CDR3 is TGTGCCAGCAGCTTTGAGGGGGACAGCTATAATTCACCCCTCCACTTT. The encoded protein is CASSFEGDSYNSPLHF. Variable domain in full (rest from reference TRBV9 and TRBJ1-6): DSGVTQTPKHLITATGQRVTLRCSPRSGDLSVYWYQQSLDQGLQFLIQYYNGEERAKGNILERFSAQQFPDLHSELNLSSLELGDSALYFCASSFEGDSYNSPLHFGNGTRLTVT.

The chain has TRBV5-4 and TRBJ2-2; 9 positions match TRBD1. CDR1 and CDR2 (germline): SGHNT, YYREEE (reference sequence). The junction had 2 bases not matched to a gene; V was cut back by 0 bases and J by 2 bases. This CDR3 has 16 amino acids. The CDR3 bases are TGTGCCAGCAGCTTGGGACAGGGGGGTAACACCGGGGAGCTGTTTTTT. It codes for CASSLGQGGNTGELFF.

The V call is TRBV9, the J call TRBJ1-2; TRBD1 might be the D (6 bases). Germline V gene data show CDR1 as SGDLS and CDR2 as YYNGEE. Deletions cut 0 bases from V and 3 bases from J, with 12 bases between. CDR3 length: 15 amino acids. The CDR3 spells CASSVGDRTYYGYTF. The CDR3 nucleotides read TGTGCCAGCAGCGTAGGCGACAGGACGTACTATGGCTACACCTTC.

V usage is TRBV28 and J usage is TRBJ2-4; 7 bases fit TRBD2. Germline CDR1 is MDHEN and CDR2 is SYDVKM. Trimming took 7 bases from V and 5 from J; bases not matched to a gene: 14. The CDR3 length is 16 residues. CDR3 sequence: CASTSPTGGKENIQYF. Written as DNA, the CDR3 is TGTGCCAGCACCTCCCCCACGGGAGGTAAGGAAAACATTCAGTACTTC.

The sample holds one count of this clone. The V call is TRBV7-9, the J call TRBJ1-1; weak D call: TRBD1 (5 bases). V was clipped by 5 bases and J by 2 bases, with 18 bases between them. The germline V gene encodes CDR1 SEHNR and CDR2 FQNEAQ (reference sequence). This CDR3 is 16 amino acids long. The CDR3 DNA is TGTGCCAGCAGCCCACAGTCCCCCACAGGAAACACTGAAGCTTTCTTT. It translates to CASSPQSPTGNTEAFF. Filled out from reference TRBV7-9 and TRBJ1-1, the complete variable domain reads DTGVSQNPRHKITKRGQNVTFRCDPISEHNRLYWYRQTLGQGPEFLTYFQNEAQLEKSRLLSDRFSAERPKGSFSTLEIQRTEQGDSAMYLCASSPQSPTGNTEAFFGQGTRLTVV.

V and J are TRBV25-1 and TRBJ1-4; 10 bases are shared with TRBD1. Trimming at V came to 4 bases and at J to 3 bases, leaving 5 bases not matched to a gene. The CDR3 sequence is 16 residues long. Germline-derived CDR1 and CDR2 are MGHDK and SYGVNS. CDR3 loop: CASSGGTGASNEKLFF. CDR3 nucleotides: TGTGCCAGCAGTGGGGGGACAGGGGCATCTAATGAAAAACTGTTTTTT.

CDR3 loop: CSVQGLQFF. CDR3 in DNA: TGCAGTGTCCAGGGACTGCAGTTCTTC. The J gene is TRBJ2-1, the V gene TRBV20-1; D possibly corresponds to TRBD2 (6 bases). Deletions cut 7 bases from V and 12 bases from J, with 10 bases between. Germline CDR1 DFQATT, CDR2 SNEGSKA (reference sequence). The CDR3 is 9 amino acids.

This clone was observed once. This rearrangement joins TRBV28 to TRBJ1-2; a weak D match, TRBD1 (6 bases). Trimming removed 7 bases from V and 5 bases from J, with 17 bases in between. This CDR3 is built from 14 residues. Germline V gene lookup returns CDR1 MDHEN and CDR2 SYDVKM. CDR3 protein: CASTSLTGAYGYTF. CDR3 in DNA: TGTGCCAGCACTTCCCTGACAGGAGCTTATGGCTACACCTTC.

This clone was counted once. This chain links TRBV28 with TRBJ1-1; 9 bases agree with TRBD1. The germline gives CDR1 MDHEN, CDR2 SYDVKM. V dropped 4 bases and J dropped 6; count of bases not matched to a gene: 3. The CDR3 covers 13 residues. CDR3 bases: TGTGCCAGCAGTTCGGGACAGGGCTCTGAAGCTTTCTTT. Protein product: CASSSGQGSEAFF.

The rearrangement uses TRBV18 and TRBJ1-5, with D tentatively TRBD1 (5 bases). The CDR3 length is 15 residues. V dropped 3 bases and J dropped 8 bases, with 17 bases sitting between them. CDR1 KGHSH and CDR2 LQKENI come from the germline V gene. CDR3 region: CASSPYSGGGEPQHF. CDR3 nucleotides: TGTGCCAGCTCACCCTATTCTGGGGGGGGTGAGCCCCAGCATTTT.